This TCR beta chain was sequenced during a study of blood T cell repertoires in COVID-19 (dated by TCRdb to the early 2020s). About the full investigation: The collaborator samples originated in the United States, Italy and Spain and spanned the acute and convalescent phases of COVID-19. Where available, HLA class I and class II types were obtained from metadata supplied by the sample provider rather than from assay-based typing. The samples were drawn from the first 160 participants of the ongoing ImmuneRACE study and from over 950 subjects provided by 6 global collaborators. The sample metadata nearly always contained a de-identified subject ID, COVID-19 status, age in years and sex. The prospective study material was composed of cDNA or gDNA derived from T cells, B-cell-depleted T cells, or PBMCs. Deeply sampled blood TCRbeta repertoires from subjects exposed to, actively infected with, or recovered from COVID-19 were included in the dataset. The repertoires were released in a freely available public database meant as a resource for research on the immune response to SARS-CoV-2.

Spanning cysteine to phenylalanine, the CDR3 consists of 15 amino acids. The retained sequence is limited to the CDR3, 45 bases, with the frame set at the first base. V trim: 4 bases; J trim: 3 bases; unmatched bases: 4. According to the germline V gene (reference sequence), CDR1 reads LNHDA and CDR2 reads SQIVND. TCRbeta CDR3 regions were amplified from genomic DNA by means of the immunoSEQ Assay, a bias-controlled multiplex PCR. The original pipeline was this. The number of nucleated cells in each sample was estimated by amplification of reference gene primers within the assay. To quantify the absolute abundance of each unique TCRbeta CDR3 rearrangement, sequence reads were collapsed and filtered. For each sample, productive Simpson clonality was calculated as the square root of Simpson's diversity index over productive rearrangements. TCRdb holds this immuneACCESS table with in-frame rearrangements only. Some clones are missing; in checked studies, unresolved V genes explain under half, and the rest has no known cause. The DNA gave D and trimming, while V, J and clone size come from that table. Here the sample has over 150,000 clones; 80% occur a single time. The ten top clones hold 3% to 4% of the sample.

Note on this clone: It has no known antigen specificity. Nothing much larger sits one base from this clone, and base qualities are not available.

Study-wide conclusions, independent of this receptor: The amount of clinical and demographic metadata varied by source and participant and was provided uncurated.

In the prospective study, participants were about 18 to 100 years old, resided in about two dozen geographic areas of the United States, and were enrolled through a virtual design. In the prospective study, cohorts were assigned on the basis of participant-reported clinical history obtained from a screening survey and a study questionnaire. ImmuneRACE Cohort 3 recovered participants were defined by two consecutive negative NP/OP PCR tests, healthcare professional clearance, or symptom resolution. In the prospective study, mobile phlebotomists collected whole blood, serum and a nasopharyngeal or oropharyngeal swab from each participant. Additional blood draws and questionnaires over an approximately two-month period could optionally be provided by prospective study participants. Before DNA extraction, prospective study blood samples were shipped either frozen or at room temperature.

The rearrangement joined TRBV19 to TRBJ2-5, with 11 junctional bases fitting TRBD2. The sequence was collected from a woman aged 60-75 years who had recovered from COVID-19. Source material: PBMCs or T cells enriched from blood (not recorded which). The DNA sequence follows: TGTGCCAGTAGTACGTTAGCGGGGGGGGAAGAGACCCAGTACTTC. Translated, it gives CASSTLAGGEETQYF.